A selection of T cell receptor beta chains follows, all from one sample in a study of blood T cell repertoires in COVID-19. Measured with immunoSEQ multiplex PCR; TCRdb has only the in-frame clones, and not every one. The repertoire consists of 410,000 or so clones, with roughly 89% occurring once and the leading ten covering approximately 1.4%. The specimen sequenced was peripheral blood. All receptors derive from a woman in her 30s with active or convalescent COVID-19. The conserved cysteine and the conserved F or W are not part of the CDR3 here. D genes are given only for firm matches.

d_call | j_call | v_call | cdr3_aa
TRBD1 | TRBJ1-2 | TRBV5-6 | ASSSLTGNYGYT
NA | TRBJ2-1 | TRBV5-1 | ASSLPTDEQF
NA | TRBJ2-7 | TRBV6-5 | ASSYRQGHEQY
NA | TRBJ1-5 | TRBV6-1 | ASSDRVGQPQH
NA | TRBJ1-1 | TRBV5-5 | ASSLEWARNTEAF
NA | TRBJ2-7 | TRBV21-1 | ASSPRGRLAGGRPR
NA | TRBJ2-2 | TRBV29-1 | SVEETPPNTGELF
NA | TRBJ2-1 | TRBV11-3 | ASSPARGFSEQF
NA | TRBJ1-1 | TRBV18 | ASSPLAENTEAF
TRBD1 | TRBJ2-7 | TRBV18 | ASSPFDRGVLHEQY
TRBD2 | TRBJ2-7 | TRBV6-6 | ASTSPGTSGGYVQY
NA | TRBJ1-2 | TRBV12-3/TRBV12-4 | ASSFAEHVGYT
NA | TRBJ1-2 | TRBV2 | ARGQIITNYGYT
TRBD2 | TRBJ2-1 | TRBV7-9 | ASGWLLAGEYNEQF
TRBD2 | TRBJ2-1 | TRBV6-4 | ASSAGLAGVNEQF
TRBD1 | TRBJ1-2 | TRBV27 | ASGWTGGEGYT
TRBD2 | TRBJ2-5 | TRBV2 | ASSERRSSGGQETQY
TRBD1 | TRBJ1-1 | TRBV3-1/TRBV3-2 | ASSSYYRGVGTEAF
NA | TRBJ2-1 | TRBV19 | ASSGLPLYNEQF
NA | TRBJ2-2 | TRBV3-1/TRBV3-2 | ASSDHRFDTGELF
TRBD2 | TRBJ2-2 | TRBV7-2 | ASSLTSGSSGELF
NA | TRBJ1-3 | TRBV5-6 | ASSRMGAEAGNTIY
NA | TRBJ1-1 | TRBV5-6 | ASSLSGLITEAF
NA | TRBJ2-1 | TRBV10-3 | AISEESGYSYNEQF
NA | TRBJ2-5 | TRBV4-1 | ASSQAVRGAETQY
NA | TRBJ1-2 | TRBV30 | AWSKAPGGSGYT
TRBD1 | TRBJ2-5 | TRBV5-4 | ASSPRGQWETQY
NA | TRBJ2-3 | TRBV4-2 | ASSRGAGFGTDTQY
TRBD2 | TRBJ2-1 | TRBV11-2 | ASSLVTGGNEQF
NA | TRBJ1-1 | TRBV10-3 | AISDVGRDAEAF
TRBD1 | TRBJ1-6 | TRBV7-9 | ASSLGQGIIDSPLH
NA | TRBJ1-5 | TRBV28 | ASRPLWGVRKQPQH
NA | TRBJ2-3 | TRBV20-1 | SASGKRSSTDTQY
TRBD2 | TRBJ2-5 | TRBV7-8 | ASSLDPTGLVAETQY
NA | TRBJ1-2 | TRBV28 | ASRERTSTYGYT
TRBD2 | TRBJ2-1 | TRBV25-1 | ASRLGAGDNEQF